This T cell receptor beta chain was sequenced for a study of OX40 agonist ivuxolimab in advanced cancers. Looking at the study overall: Patients were dosed intravenously with ivuxolimab at 0.01 to 10 mg/kg every 2 weeks. The dose-escalation group included hepatocellular carcinoma, melanoma, renal cell carcinoma and head and neck cancer.

Blood draws occurred at baseline, cycle 4 day 1, and cycle 7 day 1. TCRdb's table, derived via immunoSEQ multiplex PCR, lists solely in-frame clones and lacks some. Here the sample spans tens of thousands of clones, approximately 92% being singletons. V lost 5 bases, J lost 2 bases, and 9 bases lay in between. Germline V gene sequence: CDR1 SGHRS, CDR2 YFSETQ. This CDR3 has 13 amino acids. Overall study findings and caveats: Among some nonresponders, normalized T-cell clonal expansion was also low.

As regards this clone: Its target is not known.

V gene TRBV5-1 combines with J gene TRBJ2-3; D gene uncertain. The sequence was obtained from an adult with an advanced solid tumor such as melanoma, head and neck, liver or kidney cancer. Source: CD4+ or CD8+ T cells sorted from blood, taken in a trial of the OX40 agonist ivuxolimab. The CDR3 nucleotides are TGCGCCAGCAGTGACCCACTCACAGATACGCAGTATTTT. Amino acids: CASSDPLTDTQYF.